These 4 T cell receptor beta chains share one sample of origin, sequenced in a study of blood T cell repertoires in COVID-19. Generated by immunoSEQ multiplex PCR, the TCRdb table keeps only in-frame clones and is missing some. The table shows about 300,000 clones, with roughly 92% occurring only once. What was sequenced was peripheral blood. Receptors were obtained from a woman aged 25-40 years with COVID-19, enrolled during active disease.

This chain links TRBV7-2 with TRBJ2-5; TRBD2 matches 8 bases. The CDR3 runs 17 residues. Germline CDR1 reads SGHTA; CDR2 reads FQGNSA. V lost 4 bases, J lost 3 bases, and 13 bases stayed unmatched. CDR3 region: CASSSYGSGELKETQYF. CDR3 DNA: TGTGCCAGCAGCTCGTATGGTAGCGGGGAGTTAAAAGAGACCCAGTACTTC. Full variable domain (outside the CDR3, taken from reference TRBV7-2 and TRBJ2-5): GAGVSQSPSNKVTEKGKDVELRCDPISGHTALYWYRQSLGQGLEFLIYFQGNSAPDKSGLPSDRFSAERTGGSVSTLTIQRTQQEDSAVYLCASSSYGSGELKETQYFGPGTRLLVL.

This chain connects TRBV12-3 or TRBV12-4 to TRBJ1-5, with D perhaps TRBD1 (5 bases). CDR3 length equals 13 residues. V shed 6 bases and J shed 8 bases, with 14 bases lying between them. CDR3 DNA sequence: TGTGCCAGCAGCAGAGGGGAGGTTGAGCCCCAGCATTTT. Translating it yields CASSRGEVEPQHF.

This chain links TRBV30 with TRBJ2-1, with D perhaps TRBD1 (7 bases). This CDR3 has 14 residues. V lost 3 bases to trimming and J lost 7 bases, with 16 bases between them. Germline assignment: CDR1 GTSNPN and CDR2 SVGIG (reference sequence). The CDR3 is CAWRRWQGGNEQFF. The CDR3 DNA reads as TGTGCCTGGAGACGTTGGCAGGGGGGAAATGAGCAGTTCTTC.

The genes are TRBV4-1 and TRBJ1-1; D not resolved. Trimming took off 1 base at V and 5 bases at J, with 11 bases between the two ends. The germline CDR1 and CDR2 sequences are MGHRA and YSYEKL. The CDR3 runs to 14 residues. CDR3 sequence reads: CASSQGTRGTEAFF. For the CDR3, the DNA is TGCGCCAGCAGCCAAGGGACTCGTGGAACTGAAGCTTTCTTT.